These 13 T cell receptor beta chains were all obtained from the same sample, sequenced in a study of cytotoxic CD8 clonotypes in ibrutinib-treated CLL. The protocol was immunoSEQ multiplex PCR, while the TCRdb copy is restricted to in-frame clones and leaves out a portion. The repertoire holds fewer than 150,000 clones, with 80% to 85% as singletons. Sequencing used PBMCs, obtained after 24 months of ibrutinib treatment. Receptor source: a human donor with chronic lymphocytic leukemia.

This clone was found once. The chain joins TRBV5-4 to TRBJ2-3; maybe TRBD1 (5 bases). The CDR3 loop spans 15 amino acids. V gave up 1 base and J gave up 5 bases, with 14 bases separating them. Germline V gene sequence: CDR1 SGHNT, CDR2 YYREEE (reference sequence). The CDR3 spells CASSLNQGSGDTQYF. CDR3 bases: TGTGCCAGCAGCTTGAACCAGGGCTCGGGAGATACGCAGTATTTT.

In its sample, this clone was seen once. The rearrangement joins TRBV5-6 to TRBJ2-2, with TRBD2 matching 12 bases. Trimming removed 4 bases from V and 0 bases from J; junction bases left unmatched: 10. Germline V gives CDR1 SGHDT, CDR2 YYEEEE. This CDR3 is built from 19 residues. CDR3 residues: CASSGQLAGGLANTGELFF. Written as DNA, the CDR3 is TGTGCCAGCAGCGGGCAACTAGCGGGGGGTCTCGCGAACACCGGGGAGCTGTTTTTT.

CDR3: CASSQEGTLYGYTF. CDR3 nucleotides: TGCGCCAGCAGCCAAGAAGGGACTCTCTATGGCTACACCTTC. This chain links TRBV4-1 with TRBJ1-2; a possible D gene is TRBD1 (5 bases). Germline-derived CDR1 and CDR2 are MGHRA and YSYEKL. The CDR3 is made up of 14 amino acids. The V gene lost 0 bases and the J gene lost 4 bases, with 9 bases spanning the gap.

This chain connects TRBV30 to TRBJ1-1; D is uncertain. The CDR3 spans 12 residues. Per the germline V gene, CDR1 is GTSNPN and CDR2 is SVGIG (reference sequence). V was shortened by 3 bases and J by 6 bases, with 11 bases between the two germline ends. CDR3 amino acids: CAWRGLRAEAFF. The DNA of the CDR3 is TGTGCCTGGAGAGGACTTCGGGCTGAAGCTTTCTTT.

The rearrangement joins TRBV7-3 to TRBJ2-5; 7 bases agree with TRBD2. J was trimmed by 7 bases and V by 3 bases; bases with no gene match: 14. CDR1 is SGHTA, CDR2 FQGTGA, per germline. CDR3 length equals 16 residues. The CDR3 sequence is CASSLGSGAEEPTQYF. CDR3 DNA: TGTGCCAGCAGCTTGGGAAGCGGGGCTGAAGAGCCGACCCAGTACTTC.

The J gene is TRBJ1-2, the V gene TRBV9, with D perhaps TRBD1 (5 bases). CDR1 is SGDLS and CDR2 is YYNGEE in the germline V gene. The V end lost 0 bases, the J end lost 8 bases, and 23 bases lay between the germline ends. This CDR3 comprises 17 residues. The CDR3 spells CASSVGTPGASGGGYTF. The CDR3, as DNA: TGTGCCAGCAGCGTAGGGACTCCCGGGGCGTCAGGAGGCGGCTACACCTTC. Full variable domain (missing parts from reference TRBV9 and TRBJ1-2): DSGVTQTPKHLITATGQRVTLRCSPRSGDLSVYWYQQSLDQGLQFLIQYYNGEERAKGNILERFSAQQFPDLHSELNLSSLELGDSALYFCASSVGTPGASGGGYTFGSGTRLTVV.

The DNA for the CDR3 is TGTGCCAGCAGCCGGGACCACACGAATCAGCCCCAGCATTTT. Amino acids: CASSRDHTNQPQHF. The rearrangement uses TRBV6-5 and TRBJ1-5; D perhaps matches TRBD1 (5 bases). Germline assignment: CDR1 MNHEY and CDR2 SVGAGI. The CDR3 is made up of 14 amino acids. V was shortened by 6 bases and J by 4 bases, with 13 bases between the two germline ends.

This chain's CDR3 is CASIRRGASYEQYF. DNA for the CDR3: TGTGCCAGCATTAGGCGAGGGGCTTCCTACGAGCAGTACTTC. V is TRBV6-1 and J is TRBJ2-7; D may be TRBD1 or TRBD2 (5 bases each). This CDR3 has 14 amino acids. Trimming shortened V by 7 bases and J by 1 base, and 14 bases separated the two germline ends. Looked up from germline, CDR1 is MNHNS and CDR2 is SASEGT.

V gene TRBV6-4 combines with J gene TRBJ2-2; 7 bases fit TRBD1. CDR1 MRHNA and CDR2 SNTAGT come from the germline V gene. The V and J ends lost 5 bases and 5 bases, in that order; junction bases with no gene match: 11. The CDR3 spans 16 residues. The CDR3 protein is CASSPETGIGTGELFF. The CDR3 nucleotides read TGTGCCAGCAGTCCCGAGACAGGGATCGGAACCGGGGAGCTGTTTTTT.

V and J are TRBV5-5 and TRBJ1-1; the D is unclear. V was trimmed by 1 base and J by 1 base, leaving 8 bases between them. Germline CDR1 and CDR2: SGHKS and YYEKEE (reference sequence). CDR3 length: 14 amino acids. CDR3 protein: CASSLQPWNTEAFF. The CDR3, as DNA: TGTGCCAGCAGCTTGCAGCCGTGGAACACTGAAGCTTTCTTT. Filled out from reference TRBV5-5 and TRBJ1-1, the complete variable domain reads DAGVTQSPTHLIKTRGQQVTLRCSPISGHKSVSWYQQVLGQGPQFIFQYYEKEERGRGNFPDRFSARQFPNYSSELNVNALLLGDSALYLCASSLQPWNTEAFFGQGTRLTVV.

The CDR3: CARSSRRGGSPLHF. CDR3 DNA sequence: TGTGCCAGAAGCTCTCGCAGGGGAGGTTCACCCCTCCACTTT. The chain recombines TRBV5-3 with TRBJ1-6; D perhaps matches TRBD1 (6 bases). TRBV5-3 falls under the ORF class, with uncertain function. The CDR3 has 14 amino acids. The germline V and J ends were trimmed by 3 bases and 9 bases, with 13 bases remaining between them.

This sequence joins TRBV11-2 and TRBJ1-4; the D gene is possibly TRBD1 (5 bases). Germline V lookup: CDR1 SGHAT, CDR2 FQNNGV. The V end was cut by 0 bases, the J end by 3 bases, with 11 bases between. The CDR3 has 16 residues. As DNA, the CDR3 is TGTGCCAGCAGCTTAGAAGGCGCAGGGCCTAATGAAAAACTGTTTTTT. This gives the protein CASSLEGAGPNEKLFF. The full variable domain, completed using reference TRBV11-2 and TRBJ1-4, is EAGVAQSPRYKIIEKRQSVAFWCNPISGHATLYWYQQILGQGPKLLIQFQNNGVVDDSQLPKDRFSAERLKGVDSTLKIQPAKLEDSAVYLCASSLEGAGPNEKLFFGSGTQLSVL.

V and J are TRBV7-4 and TRBJ1-5; tentative D call: TRBD1 (5 bases). The V gene lost 0 bases and the J gene lost 0 bases, with 27 bases spanning the gap. This CDR3 has 22 amino acids. Looked up from germline, CDR1 is SGHVT and CDR2 is SQSDAQ. The CDR3 nucleotides read TGTGCCAGCAGCTTAGCAGCGACAGCACCCCTGGGTAGTCCCTATAGCAATCAGCCCCAGCATTTT. Translation gives CASSLAATAPLGSPYSNQPQHF.